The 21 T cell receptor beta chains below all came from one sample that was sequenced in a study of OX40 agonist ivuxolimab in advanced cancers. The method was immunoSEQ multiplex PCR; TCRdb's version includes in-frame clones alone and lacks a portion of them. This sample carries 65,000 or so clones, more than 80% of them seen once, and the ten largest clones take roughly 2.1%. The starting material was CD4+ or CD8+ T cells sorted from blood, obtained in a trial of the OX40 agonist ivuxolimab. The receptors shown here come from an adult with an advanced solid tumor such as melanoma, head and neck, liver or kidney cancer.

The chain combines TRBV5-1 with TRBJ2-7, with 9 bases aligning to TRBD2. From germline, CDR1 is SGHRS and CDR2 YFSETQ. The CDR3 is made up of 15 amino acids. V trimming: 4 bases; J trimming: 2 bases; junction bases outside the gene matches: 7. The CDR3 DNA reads TGCGCCAGCAGCCATCTAGCGGGGTTAACCTACGAGCAGTACTTC. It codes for CASSHLAGLTYEQYF.

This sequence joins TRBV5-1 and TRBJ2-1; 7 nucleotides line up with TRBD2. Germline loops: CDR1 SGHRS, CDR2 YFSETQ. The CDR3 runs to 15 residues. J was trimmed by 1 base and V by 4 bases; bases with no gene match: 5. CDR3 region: CASSPRTSSYNEQFF. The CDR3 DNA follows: TGCGCCAGCAGCCCCCGGACTAGTTCCTACAATGAGCAGTTCTTC.

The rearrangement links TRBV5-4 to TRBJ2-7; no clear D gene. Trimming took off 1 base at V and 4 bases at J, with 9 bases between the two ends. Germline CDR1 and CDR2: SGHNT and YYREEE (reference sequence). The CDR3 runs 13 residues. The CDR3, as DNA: TGTGCCAGCAGCTTGATTGGCGCGTACGAGCAGTACTTC. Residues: CASSLIGAYEQYF.

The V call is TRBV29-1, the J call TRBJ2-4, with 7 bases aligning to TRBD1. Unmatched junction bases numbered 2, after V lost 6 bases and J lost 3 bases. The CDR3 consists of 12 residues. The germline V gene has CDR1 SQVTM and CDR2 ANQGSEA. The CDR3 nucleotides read TGCAGCGTCTGGACAGGCAAAAACATTCAGTACTTC. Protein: CSVWTGKNIQYF.

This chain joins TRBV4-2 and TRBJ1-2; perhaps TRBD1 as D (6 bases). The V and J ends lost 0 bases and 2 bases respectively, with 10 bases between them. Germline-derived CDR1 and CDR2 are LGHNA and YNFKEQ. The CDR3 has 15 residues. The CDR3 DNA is TGTGCCAGCAGCCAAGAAGGGCAGGGGAACTATGGCTACACCTTC. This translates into CASSQEGQGNYGYTF.

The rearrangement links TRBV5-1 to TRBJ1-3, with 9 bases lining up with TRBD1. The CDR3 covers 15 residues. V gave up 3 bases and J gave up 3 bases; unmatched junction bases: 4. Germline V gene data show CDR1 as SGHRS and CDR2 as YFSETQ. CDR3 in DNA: TGCGCCAGCAGCTGGGGGACAGGGTATGGAAACACCATATATTTT. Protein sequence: CASSWGTGYGNTIYF.

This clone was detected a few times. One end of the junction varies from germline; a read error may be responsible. As DNA, the CDR3 is TGTGCCAGCAGCCCCGGGACGGAGGGGTTT. It specifies CASSPGTEGF. V gene TRBV7-9 combines with J gene TRBJ1-3; D might be TRBD1 (5 bases). CDR3 length equals 10 residues. Germline V gene sequence: CDR1 SEHNR, CDR2 FQNEAQ (reference sequence).

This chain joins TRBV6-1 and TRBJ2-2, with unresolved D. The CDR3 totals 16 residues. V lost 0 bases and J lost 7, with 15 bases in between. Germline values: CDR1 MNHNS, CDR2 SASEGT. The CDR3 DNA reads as TGTGCCAGCAGTGAAGCGGCGGTTCCTGAGGACGGGGAGCTGTTTTTT. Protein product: CASSEAAVPEDGELFF.

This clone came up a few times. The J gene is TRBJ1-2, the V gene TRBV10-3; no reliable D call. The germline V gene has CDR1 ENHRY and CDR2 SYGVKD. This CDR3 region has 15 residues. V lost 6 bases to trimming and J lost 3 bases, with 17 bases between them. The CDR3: CAISAALNPYYGYTF. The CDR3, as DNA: TGTGCCATCAGCGCGGCCTTGAATCCTTACTATGGCTACACCTTC.

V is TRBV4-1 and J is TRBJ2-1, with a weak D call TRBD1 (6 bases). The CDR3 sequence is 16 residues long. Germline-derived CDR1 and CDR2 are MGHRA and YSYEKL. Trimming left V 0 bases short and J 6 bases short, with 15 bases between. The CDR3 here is CASSQDRNRVGNEQFF. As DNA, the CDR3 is TGCGCCAGCAGCCAAGACAGAAACAGGGTCGGCAATGAGCAGTTCTTC.

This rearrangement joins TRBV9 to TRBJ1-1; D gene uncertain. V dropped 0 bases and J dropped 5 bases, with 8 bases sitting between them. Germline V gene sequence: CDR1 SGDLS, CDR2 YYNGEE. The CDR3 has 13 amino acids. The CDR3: CASSVALGTEAFF. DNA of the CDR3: TGTGCCAGCAGCGTAGCTCTAGGTACTGAAGCTTTCTTT.

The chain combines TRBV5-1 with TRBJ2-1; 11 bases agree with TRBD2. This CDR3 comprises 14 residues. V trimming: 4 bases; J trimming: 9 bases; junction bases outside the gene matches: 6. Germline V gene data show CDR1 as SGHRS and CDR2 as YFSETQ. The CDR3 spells CASSISGRAGEQFF. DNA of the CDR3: TGCGCCAGCAGCATTAGCGGGAGGGCGGGTGAGCAGTTCTTC.

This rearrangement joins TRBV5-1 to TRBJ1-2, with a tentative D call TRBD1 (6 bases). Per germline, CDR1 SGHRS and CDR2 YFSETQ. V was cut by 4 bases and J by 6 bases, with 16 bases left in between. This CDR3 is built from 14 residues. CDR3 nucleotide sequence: TGCGCCAGCAGCAGGCGACAGGCCGGTGATGGCTACACCTTC. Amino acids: CASSRRQAGDGYTF.

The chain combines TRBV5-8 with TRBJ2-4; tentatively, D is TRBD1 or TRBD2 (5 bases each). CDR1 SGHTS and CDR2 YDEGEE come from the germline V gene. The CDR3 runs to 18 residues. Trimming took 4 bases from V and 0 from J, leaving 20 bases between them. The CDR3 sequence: CASSPGGIGTLAKNIQYF. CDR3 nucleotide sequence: TGTGCCAGCAGCCCCGGCGGCATCGGGACGCTAGCCAAAAACATTCAGTACTTC.

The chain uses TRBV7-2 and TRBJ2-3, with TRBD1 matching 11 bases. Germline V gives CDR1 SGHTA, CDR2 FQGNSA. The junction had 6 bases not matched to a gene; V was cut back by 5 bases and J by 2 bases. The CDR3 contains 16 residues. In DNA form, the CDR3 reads TGTGCCAGCAGCCCCCGGACAGGGGGCTTCACAGATACGCAGTATTTT. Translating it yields CASSPRTGGFTDTQYF.

The CDR3 loop reads CASSQERSGGAADTQYF. CDR3 bases: TGTGCCAGCAGCCAAGAGAGGAGCGGGGGGGCCGCAGATACGCAGTATTTT. The chain has TRBV4-2 and TRBJ2-3; 10 bases map to TRBD2. The trim removed 0 bases at V and 4 bases at J, leaving 7 bases unmatched. The CDR3 runs 17 residues. Germline assignment: CDR1 LGHNA and CDR2 YNFKEQ.

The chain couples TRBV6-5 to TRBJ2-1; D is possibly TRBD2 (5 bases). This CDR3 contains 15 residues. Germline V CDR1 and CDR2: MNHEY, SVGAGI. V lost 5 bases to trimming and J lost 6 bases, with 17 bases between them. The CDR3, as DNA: TGTGCCAGCAGTCCCCGGACGGAGGCTGGCAATGAGCAGTTCTTC. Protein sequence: CASSPRTEAGNEQFF.

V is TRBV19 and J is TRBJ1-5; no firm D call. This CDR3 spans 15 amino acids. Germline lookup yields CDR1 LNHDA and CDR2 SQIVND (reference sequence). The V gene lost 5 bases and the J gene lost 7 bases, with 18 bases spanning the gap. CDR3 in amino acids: CASSSTAGRQQPQHF. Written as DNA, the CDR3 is TGTGCCAGTAGTTCTACTGCGGGAAGACAACAGCCCCAGCATTTT.

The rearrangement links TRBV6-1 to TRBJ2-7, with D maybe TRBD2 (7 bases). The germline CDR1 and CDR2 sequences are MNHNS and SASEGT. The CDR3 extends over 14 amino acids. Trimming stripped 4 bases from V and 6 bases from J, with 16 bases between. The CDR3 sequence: CASSALGGGGEQYF. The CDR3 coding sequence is TGTGCCAGCAGTGCGTTGGGGGGAGGGGGCGAGCAGTACTTC.

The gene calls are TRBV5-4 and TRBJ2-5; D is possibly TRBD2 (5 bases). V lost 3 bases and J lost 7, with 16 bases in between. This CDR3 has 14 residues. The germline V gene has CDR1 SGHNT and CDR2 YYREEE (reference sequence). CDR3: CASSWPDFPGTQYF. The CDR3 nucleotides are TGTGCCAGCAGCTGGCCGGACTTCCCAGGGACCCAGTACTTC.

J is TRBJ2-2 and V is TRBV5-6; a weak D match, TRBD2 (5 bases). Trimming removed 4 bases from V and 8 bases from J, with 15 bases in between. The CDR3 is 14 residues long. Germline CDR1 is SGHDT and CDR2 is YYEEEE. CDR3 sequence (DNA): TGTGCCAGCAGCCTAAGGGCGGGCCGGGGGGAGCTGTTTTTT. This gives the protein CASSLRAGRGELFF.